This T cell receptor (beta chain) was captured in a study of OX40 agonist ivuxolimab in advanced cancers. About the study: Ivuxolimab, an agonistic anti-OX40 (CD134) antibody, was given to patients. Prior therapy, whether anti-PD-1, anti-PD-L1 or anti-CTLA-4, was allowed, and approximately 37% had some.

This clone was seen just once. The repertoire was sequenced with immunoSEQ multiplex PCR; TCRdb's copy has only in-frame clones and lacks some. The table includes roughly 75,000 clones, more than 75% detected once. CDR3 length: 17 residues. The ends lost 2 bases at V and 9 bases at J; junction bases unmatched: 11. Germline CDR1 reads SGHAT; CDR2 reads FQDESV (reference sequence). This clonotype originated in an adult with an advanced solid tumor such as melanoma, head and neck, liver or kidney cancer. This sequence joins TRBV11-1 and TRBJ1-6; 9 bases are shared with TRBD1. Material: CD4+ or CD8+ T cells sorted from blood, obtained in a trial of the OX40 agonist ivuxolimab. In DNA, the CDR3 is TGTGCCAGCAGCTTACTCCGCACCGGGACAGGGCTTTCACCCCTCCACTTT. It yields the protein CASSLLRTGTGLSPLHF.